The present entry profiles one TCR beta chain with its context. Its antigen remains undetermined. Within one base of it there is no much larger clone, and no base qualities were kept. In the germline V gene (reference sequence), CDR1 corresponds to SGHNT and CDR2 to YYREEE. The CDR3 runs 13 amino acids, cysteine and phenylalanine included. The retained sequence is limited to the CDR3, 39 bases, with the frame set at the first base. V lost 0 bases and J lost 4 bases; the stretch between them is 6 bases long. This sample was included in a study of blood T cell repertoires in COVID-19 (dated by TCRdb to 2018 to 2021). Context from the whole study: Samples from collaborators originated in the United States, Italy and Spain and spanned both the acute and convalescent phases of COVID-19. The prospective study material was composed of cDNA or gDNA derived from T cells, B-cell-depleted T cells, or PBMCs. The dataset comprised deeply sampled blood TCRbeta repertoires from subjects exposed to, actively infected with, or recovered from COVID-19. The repertoires were released in a freely available public database meant as a resource for research on the immune response to SARS-CoV-2. The samples were drawn from two sources: the first 160 participants of the ongoing ImmuneRACE study, and 1,200 or so subjects contributed by 6 global collaborators. Nearly every sample came with metadata listing a de-identified subject ID, COVID-19 status, age in years and sex. Where HLA class I and class II types were available, the types were taken from metadata supplied by the sample provider, not from assay-based typing. What the research found in general, with its limitations: The amount of clinical and demographic metadata varied by source and participant and was provided uncurated.

The immunoSEQ Assay, a bias-controlled multiplex PCR, was used to amplify TCRbeta CDR3 regions from genomic DNA. The source study handled its data this way. Within the assay, amplification of reference gene primers was used to estimate how many nucleated cells each sample contained. Sequence reads were collapsed and filtered to measure the absolute abundance of every unique TCRbeta CDR3 rearrangement. For each sample, productive Simpson clonality was calculated as the square root of Simpson's diversity index across productive rearrangements. TCRdb took over this immuneACCESS table, retaining in-frame rearrangements with V and J assigned. Such tables are incomplete; in checked studies, under half of the missing clones stem from an unresolved V gene, and the remainder is unexplained. The DNA was the basis for D and trimming; V, J and clone size are from that table. This sample has some 390,000 clones in its table, and 85% to 90% of those were observed once. Roughly 1.1% of the sample is in the top ten clones.

Participants in the prospective study were enrolled through a virtual design, were aged roughly 18 to 90 years, and lived in approximately 25 United States geographic areas. Cohort assignment in the prospective study relied on participant-reported clinical history from a screening survey and a study questionnaire. Recovered participants in ImmuneRACE Cohort 3 were defined by two consecutive negative NP/OP PCR tests, clearance by a healthcare professional, or resolution of symptoms. Each participant in the prospective study had whole blood, serum and a nasopharyngeal or oropharyngeal swab collected by mobile phlebotomists. Prospective study participants could optionally give additional blood draws and questionnaires over an approximately two-month period. Before DNA extraction, prospective study blood samples were shipped either frozen or at room temperature.

Sequencing was done on a sample of PBMCs or T cells enriched from blood (not recorded which). The sequence derives from a man in his thirties or forties who had recovered from COVID-19. The chain is made from TRBV5-4 and TRBJ2-3; the D gene cannot be resolved reliably. The DNA reads as follows: TGTGCCAGCAGCTTGGATGGCCCAGATACGCAGTATTTT. It translates as CASSLDGPDTQYF.